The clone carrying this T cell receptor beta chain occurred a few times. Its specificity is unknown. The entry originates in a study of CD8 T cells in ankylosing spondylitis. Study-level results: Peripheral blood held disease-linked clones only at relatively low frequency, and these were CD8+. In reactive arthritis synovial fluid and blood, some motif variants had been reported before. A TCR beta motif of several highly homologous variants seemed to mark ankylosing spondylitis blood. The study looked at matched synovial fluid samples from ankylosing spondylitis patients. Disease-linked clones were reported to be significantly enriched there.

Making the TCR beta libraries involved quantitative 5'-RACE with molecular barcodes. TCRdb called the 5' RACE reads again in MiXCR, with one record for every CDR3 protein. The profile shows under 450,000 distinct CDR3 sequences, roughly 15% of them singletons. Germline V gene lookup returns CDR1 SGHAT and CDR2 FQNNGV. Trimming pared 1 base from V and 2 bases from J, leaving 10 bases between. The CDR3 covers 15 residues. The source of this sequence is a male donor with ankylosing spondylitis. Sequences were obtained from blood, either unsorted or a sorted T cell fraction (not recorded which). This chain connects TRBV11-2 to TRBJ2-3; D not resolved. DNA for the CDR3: TGTGCCAGCAGCTTAGGGAAGGGCCCCACAGATACGCAGTATTTT. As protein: CASSLGKGPTDTQYF.